This is a list of T cell receptor beta chains from one sample in a study of neurological immune-mediated disorders. TCRdb reprocessed the 5' RACE reads via MiXCR and lists one record per CDR3 protein. The table has over 90,000 distinct CDR3 sequences, 11% seen once. The sequenced sample consisted of PBMCs. The receptors originated from a female donor with HTLV-1-associated myelopathy (HAM/TSP). Both conserved end residues are part of each CDR3. The order of the fields is V gene, D gene, J gene, clone size, CDR3 protein, CDR3 DNA. D genes are given only for firm matches. Where a row states a size, it is once, few, many or the class of an expanded clone; other rows omit it.

V: TRBV5-1; D: -; J: TRBJ2-2; size: many; CDR3: CASSAGTPIGELFF; DNA: TGCGCCAGCAGCGCCGGGACCCCGATCGGGGAGCTGTTTTTT
V: TRBV28; D: TRBD1; J: TRBJ1-1; size: many; CDR3: CASSFQGAGGTEAFF; DNA: TGTGCCAGCAGTTTTCAGGGGGCGGGAGGCACTGAAGCTTTCTTT
V: TRBV5-1; D: TRBD1; J: TRBJ1-4; size: many; CDR3: CASSSLPHTTGQGHEKLFF; DNA: TGCGCCAGCAGCTCTTTGCCCCATACGACGGGACAGGGACATGAAAAACTGTTTTTT
V: TRBV4-1; D: -; J: TRBJ1-2; size: many; CDR3: CASSPLQSNYGYTF; DNA: TGCGCCAGCAGCCCCCTCCAGTCAAACTATGGCTACACCTTC
V: TRBV27; D: TRBD2; J: TRBJ2-2; size: -; CDR3: CASSSSGGPGALFF; DNA: TGTGCCAGCAGTTCCAGCGGGGGTCCCGGGGCGCTGTTTTTT
V: TRBV29-1; D: TRBD1; J: TRBJ2-7; size: many; CDR3: CSVNRGADYEQYF; DNA: TGCAGCGTAAACAGGGGGGCGGATTACGAGCAGTACTTC
V: TRBV12-3/TRBV12-4; D: TRBD1; J: TRBJ1-1; size: many; CDR3: CASSLGTGGMNTEAFF; DNA: TGTGCCAGCAGTTTAGGGACAGGGGGTATGAACACTGAAGCTTTCTTT
V: TRBV5-1; D: -; J: TRBJ2-4; size: many; CDR3: CASSYREQYF; DNA: TGCGCCAGCAGCTACCGCGAACAGTACTTC
V: TRBV12-3/TRBV12-4; D: -; J: TRBJ2-7; size: many; CDR3: CASRPTRNSYEQYF; DNA: TGTGCCAGCAGACCTACTAGGAACTCCTACGAGCAGTACTTC
V: TRBV20-1; D: -; J: TRBJ1-5; size: many; CDR3: CSAAHSSGGWNQPQHF; DNA: TGCAGTGCTGCGCATTCCTCCGGGGGCTGGAATCAGCCCCAGCATTTT
V: TRBV12-5; D: TRBD2; J: TRBJ2-3; size: few; CDR3: CASGLAWGRGGTDTQYF; DNA: TGTGCTAGTGGTTTGGCTTGGGGGCGGGGGGGCACAGATACGCAGTATTTT
V: TRBV18; D: -; J: TRBJ2-3; size: -; CDR3: CASSPIDYRANPASTVTQYF; DNA: TGTGCCAGCTCACCGATTGATTATAGGGCCAACCCGGCCAGCACAGTTACGCAGTATTTT
V: TRBV2; D: -; J: TRBJ2-1; size: many; CDR3: CASNEEQGSSYNEQFF; DNA: TGTGCCAGCAATGAAGAGCAGGGGAGCTCCTACAATGAGCAGTTCTTC
V: TRBV20-1; D: -; J: TRBJ2-5; size: many; CDR3: CSASGGVEVETQYF; DNA: TGCAGTGCTAGCGGTGGGGTCGAGGTAGAGACCCAGTACTTC
V: TRBV2; D: -; J: TRBJ1-5; size: many; CDR3: CASAASGVQPQHF; DNA: TGTGCCAGCGCGGCGTCAGGTGTCCAGCCCCAGCATTTT
V: TRBV10-2; D: -; J: TRBJ1-1; size: many; CDR3: CASSEAGNTEAFF; DNA: TGCGCCAGCAGTGAAGCAGGGAACACTGAAGCTTTCTTT
V: TRBV20-1; D: -; J: TRBJ2-2; size: many; CDR3: CSASRTENTGELFF; DNA: TGCAGTGCTAGCCGGACAGAGAACACCGGGGAGCTGTTTTTT
V: TRBV10-3; D: -; J: TRBJ1-6; size: many; CDR3: CAISEGVSNSPLHF; DNA: TGTGCCATCAGTGAAGGGGTTTCTAATTCACCCCTCCACTTT
V: TRBV6-2/TRBV6-3; D: -; J: TRBJ2-1; size: few; CDR3: CASSLRVDEQFF; DNA: TGTGCCAGCAGTCTCAGGGTTGATGAGCAGTTCTTC
V: TRBV12-3/TRBV12-4; D: TRBD2; J: TRBJ2-7; size: few; CDR3: CASSRGRGAGSYEQYF; DNA: TGTGCCAGCAGCCGCGGGCGGGGGGCGGGCTCCTACGAGCAGTACTTC
V: TRBV5-5; D: -; J: TRBJ2-1; size: many; CDR3: CASSLPGNNNEQFF; DNA: TGTGCCAGCAGCTTACCGGGAAATAACAATGAGCAGTTCTTC
V: TRBV5-1; D: -; J: TRBJ2-2; size: many; CDR3: CASSLFGGANTGELFF; DNA: TGCGCCAGCAGCTTGTTTGGGGGCGCTAACACCGGGGAGCTGTTTTTT
V: TRBV7-8; D: -; J: TRBJ1-1; size: many; CDR3: CASSLALGGISEAFF; DNA: TGTGCCAGCAGCTTAGCGCTAGGGGGTATCTCTGAAGCTTTCTTT
V: TRBV11-2; D: TRBD1; J: TRBJ2-2; size: many; CDR3: CASSLQGTAKWNGELFF; DNA: TGTGCCAGCAGCTTACAAGGGACAGCGAAGTGGAACGGGGAGCTGTTTTTT
V: TRBV20-1; D: -; J: TRBJ1-6; size: many; CDR3: CSARTDANSPLHF; DNA: TGCAGTGCTCGGACGGACGCTAATTCACCCCTCCACTTT
V: TRBV14; D: -; J: TRBJ1-2; size: many; CDR3: CASSRRDSYGYTF; DNA: TGTGCCAGCAGCCGCCGGGATTCTTATGGCTACACCTTC
V: TRBV20-1; D: -; J: TRBJ1-2; size: many; CDR3: CSANEGFSYGYTF; DNA: TGCAGTGCTAACGAGGGGTTCTCCTATGGCTACACCTTC
V: TRBV7-3; D: TRBD1; J: TRBJ2-1; size: many; CDR3: CASSLEGTGGSEQFF; DNA: TGTGCCAGCAGCTTAGAAGGGACAGGGGGTAGTGAGCAGTTCTTC
V: TRBV5-1; D: TRBD1; J: TRBJ2-7; size: -; CDR3: CASSLWAWDRGGEQYF; DNA: TGCGCCAGCAGCTTGTGGGCCTGGGACAGGGGAGGGGAGCAGTACTTC
V: TRBV5-1; D: -; J: TRBJ2-7; size: many; CDR3: CASSLAGRDQYF; DNA: TGCGCCAGCAGCTTGGCGGGAAGGGATCAGTACTTC
V: TRBV7-2; D: -; J: TRBJ2-7; size: -; CDR3: CASSFPLASGSYEQYF; DNA: TGTGCCAGCAGCTTCCCACTAGCTTCCGGCTCCTACGAGCAGTACTTC
V: TRBV20-1; D: -; J: TRBJ2-5; size: many; CDR3: CSARMGGPKGTQYF; DNA: TGCAGTGCTAGGATGGGGGGACCCAAAGGGACCCAGTACTTC
V: TRBV29-1; D: TRBD1; J: TRBJ2-3; size: many; CDR3: CSVPIGGSQGTQYF; DNA: TGCAGCGTTCCCATAGGGGGCTCCCAAGGTACGCAGTATTTT
V: TRBV5-1; D: -; J: TRBJ2-1; size: many; CDR3: CASSPWGRGDNEQFF; DNA: TGCGCCAGCAGCCCTTGGGGCAGGGGGGACAATGAGCAGTTCTTC
V: TRBV5-4; D: TRBD1; J: TRBJ2-5; size: -; CDR3: CASSYPTGGMETQYF; DNA: TGTGCCAGCAGCTATCCGACAGGGGGTATGGAGACCCAGTACTTC
V: TRBV2; D: -; J: TRBJ2-1; size: many; CDR3: CASNLGGRPYNEQFF; DNA: TGTGCCAGCAACTTGGGTGGGCGCCCCTACAATGAGCAGTTCTTC
V: TRBV6-5; D: TRBD2; J: TRBJ2-7; size: many; CDR3: CASRSPRGIAEQYF; DNA: TGTGCCAGCAGGTCTCCGCGGGGGATCGCCGAGCAGTACTTC
V: TRBV5-8; D: -; J: TRBJ2-3; size: many; CDR3: CASSFGGIIDTQYF; DNA: TGTGCCAGCAGCTTTGGGGGGATTATAGATACGCAGTATTTT
V: TRBV5-1; D: -; J: TRBJ1-4; size: -; CDR3: CASSPSPDSNEKLFF; DNA: TGCGCCAGCAGCCCCTCCCCGGACTCTAATGAAAAACTGTTTTTT
V: TRBV5-1; D: -; J: TRBJ2-3; size: -; CDR3: CASSGVSSTDTQYF; DNA: TGCGCCAGCAGCGGGGTCTCGTCCACAGATACGCAGTATTTT
V: TRBV5-1; D: -; J: TRBJ2-1; size: many; CDR3: CASSLQDGYDEQFF; DNA: TGCGCCAGCAGCTTGCAGGACGGTTACGATGAGCAGTTCTTC
V: TRBV29-1; D: -; J: TRBJ2-5; size: many; CDR3: CSVRGGSSQETQYF; DNA: TGCAGCGTTCGGGGTGGTTCGAGCCAAGAGACCCAGTACTTC
V: TRBV29-1; D: TRBD2; J: TRBJ2-7; size: many; CDR3: CSVQGLAGLIDEQYF; DNA: TGCAGCGTTCAGGGACTAGCGGGGCTAATCGACGAGCAGTACTTC
V: TRBV5-1; D: TRBD2; J: TRBJ2-1; size: many; CDR3: CASSLALADEQFF; DNA: TGCGCCAGCAGCTTGGCCCTAGCGGATGAGCAGTTCTTC
V: TRBV4-2; D: -; J: TRBJ2-3; size: -; CDR3: CASSLLGRKSTDTQYF; DNA: TGTGCCAGCAGCCTACTAGGCAGGAAGAGCACAGATACGCAGTATTTT
V: TRBV5-1; D: TRBD1; J: TRBJ2-2; size: many; CDR3: CASSNTGGDTGELFF; DNA: TGCGCCAGCAGTAACACAGGGGGAGACACCGGGGAGCTGTTTTTT
V: TRBV10-2; D: -; J: TRBJ1-4; size: few; CDR3: CASSDVSLNEKLFF; DNA: TGCGCCAGCAGCGACGTTAGTCTAAATGAAAAACTGTTTTTT
V: TRBV7-2; D: TRBD1; J: TRBJ2-7; size: many; CDR3: CASSLQGQGKAQYF; DNA: TGTGCCAGCAGCTTACAAGGACAGGGGAAGGCGCAGTACTTC
V: TRBV3-1; D: -; J: TRBJ1-1; size: many; CDR3: CASATGAGNTEAFF; DNA: TGTGCCAGCGCTACCGGGGCAGGGAACACTGAAGCTTTCTTT
V: TRBV5-1; D: -; J: TRBJ2-7; size: many; CDR3: CATQDPTRYEQYF; DNA: TGCGCCACCCAGGACCCTACCCGATACGAGCAGTACTTC
V: TRBV28; D: -; J: TRBJ2-4; size: few; CDR3: CASRETLTAKNIQYF; DNA: TGTGCCAGCAGAGAAACCCTGACAGCCAAAAACATTCAGTACTTC
V: TRBV5-1; D: -; J: TRBJ1-2; size: many; CDR3: CASSLDATNYGYTF; DNA: TGCGCCAGCAGCTTGGATGCGACAAACTATGGCTACACCTTC
V: TRBV5-1; D: -; J: TRBJ2-7; size: -; CDR3: CASHNPARDRYEQYF; DNA: TGCGCCAGCCACAACCCAGCCCGGGACCGTTACGAGCAGTACTTC
V: TRBV28; D: -; J: TRBJ2-7; size: many; CDR3: CASQPEDKGKQYF; DNA: TGTGCCAGTCAGCCTGAAGATAAGGGGAAGCAGTACTTC
V: TRBV20-1; D: -; J: TRBJ2-5; size: many; CDR3: CSAPPPRGRPLQETQYF; DNA: TGCAGTGCGCCACCCCCCCGGGGCAGACCACTCCAAGAGACCCAGTACTTC
V: TRBV6-2/TRBV6-3; D: -; J: TRBJ2-7; size: many; CDR3: CASSYPPRLPYEQYF; DNA: TGTGCCAGCAGTTACCCCCCCAGGCTCCCCTACGAGCAGTACTTC
V: TRBV5-1; D: -; J: TRBJ1-1; size: many; CDR3: CASSLSKNTEAFF; DNA: TGCGCCAGCAGCTTGAGTAAGAACACTGAAGCTTTCTTT